This T cell receptor (beta chain) was sequenced during a study of Ad26.COV2.S vaccination and SARS-CoV-2 variants. Indicated treatment: around 19 received Ad26.COV2.S at low or high dose, single or two shots; a few received placebo; per-sample allocation not given. Sampling happened 63 days after the first vaccine or placebo injection. Sequencing was performed with immunoSEQ multiplex PCR; in TCRdb, only in-frame clones are kept and a portion is missing. The data contain about 350,000 clones, more than 85% of them seen just once; the ten biggest clones take up about 5%. The source of this sequence is a person between 18 and 60 years old who received the Ad26.COV2.S COVID-19 vaccine or a placebo. Sequenced material: peripheral blood, taken in a trial of Ad26.COV2.S vaccine versus placebo.

In DNA, the CDR3 is TGTGCCAGTAACTTGGAACAGGGGATGAGAGGCAATCAGCCCCAGCATTTT. It codes for CASNLEQGMRGNQPQHF. This sequence joins TRBV19 and TRBJ1-5; TRBD1 matches at 7 bases. The CDR3 sequence is 17 residues long. V shed 7 bases and J 2 bases; nucleotides not matched to a gene: 14. Germline CDR1 is LNHDA and CDR2 is SQIVND (reference sequence).